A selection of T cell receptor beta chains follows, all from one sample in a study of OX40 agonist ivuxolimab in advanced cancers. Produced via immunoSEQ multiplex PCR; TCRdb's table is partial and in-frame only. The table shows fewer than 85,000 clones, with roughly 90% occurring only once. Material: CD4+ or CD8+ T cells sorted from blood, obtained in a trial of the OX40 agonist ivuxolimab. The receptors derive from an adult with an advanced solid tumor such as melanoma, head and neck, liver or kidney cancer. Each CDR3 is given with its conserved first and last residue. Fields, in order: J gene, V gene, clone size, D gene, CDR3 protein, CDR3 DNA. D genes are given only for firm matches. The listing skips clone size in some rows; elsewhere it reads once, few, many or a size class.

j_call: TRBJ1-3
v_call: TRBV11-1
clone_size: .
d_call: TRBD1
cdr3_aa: CASSLTGIGNTIYF
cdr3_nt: TGTGCCAGCAGCCTGACAGGGATCGGAAACACCATATATTTT

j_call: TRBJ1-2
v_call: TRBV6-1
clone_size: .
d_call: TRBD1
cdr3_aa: CASRADRVDGYTF
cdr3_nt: TGTGCCAGCAGAGCTGACAGGGTTGATGGCTACACCTTC

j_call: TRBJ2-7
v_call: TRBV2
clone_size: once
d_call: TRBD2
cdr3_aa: CASSESLAGGSYEQYF
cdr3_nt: TGTGCCAGCAGTGAATCGTTAGCGGGAGGTTCCTACGAGCAGTACTTC

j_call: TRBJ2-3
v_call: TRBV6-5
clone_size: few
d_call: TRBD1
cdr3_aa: CASSSMDRAVKDTQYF
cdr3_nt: TGTGCCAGCAGTTCCATGGACAGGGCGGTTAAAGATACGCAGTATTTT

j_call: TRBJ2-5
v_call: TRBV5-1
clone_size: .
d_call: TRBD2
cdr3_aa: CASSLGLTSGTQETQYF
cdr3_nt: TGCGCCAGCAGCTTGGGTCTGACTAGCGGAACGCAAGAGACCCAGTACTTC

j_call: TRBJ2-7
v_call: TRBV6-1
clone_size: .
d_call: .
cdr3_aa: CASSEASWLGEQYF
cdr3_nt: TGTGCCAGCAGTGAAGCCTCCTGGCTTGGGGAGCAGTACTTC

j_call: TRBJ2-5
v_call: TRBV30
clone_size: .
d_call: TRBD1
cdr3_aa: CAGGQGEETQYF
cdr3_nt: TGTGCTGGGGGACAGGGAGAAGAGACCCAGTACTTC

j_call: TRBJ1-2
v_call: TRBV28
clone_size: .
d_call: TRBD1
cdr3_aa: CASSSADRVGGYTF
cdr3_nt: TGTGCCAGCAGTTCGGCCGACAGGGTGGGTGGCTACACCTTC

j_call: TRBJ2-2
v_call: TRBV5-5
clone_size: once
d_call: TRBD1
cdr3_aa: CASSSRDRGAGELFF
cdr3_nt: TGTGCCAGCAGCAGCCGGGACAGGGGAGCCGGGGAGCTGTTTTTT

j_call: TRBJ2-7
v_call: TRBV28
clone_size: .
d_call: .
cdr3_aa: CASTPYGPPHEQYF
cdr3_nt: TGTGCCAGCACCCCCTACGGACCCCCCCACGAGCAGTACTTC

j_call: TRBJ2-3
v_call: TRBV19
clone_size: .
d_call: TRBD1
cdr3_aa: CASIITNRETGLTDTQYF
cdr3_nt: TGTGCCAGTATCATCACAAACCGAGAGACAGGGCTTACAGATACGCAGTATTTT

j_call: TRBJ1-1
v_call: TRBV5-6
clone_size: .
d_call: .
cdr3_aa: CASSKGGVTEAFF
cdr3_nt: TGTGCCAGCAGCAAGGGAGGGGTGACTGAAGCTTTCTTT

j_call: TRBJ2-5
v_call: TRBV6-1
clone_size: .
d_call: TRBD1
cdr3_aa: CASSLGQGPWETQYF
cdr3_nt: TGTGCCAGCAGTCTCGGACAGGGGCCGTGGGAGACCCAGTACTTC

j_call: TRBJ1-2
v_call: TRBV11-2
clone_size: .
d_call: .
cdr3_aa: CASSPGHHGDYGYTF
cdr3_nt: TGTGCCAGCAGTCCGGGGCACCACGGGGATTATGGCTACACCTTC

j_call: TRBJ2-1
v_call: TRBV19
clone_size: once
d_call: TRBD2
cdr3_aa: CASSIALAGGPNEQFF
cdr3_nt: TGTGCCAGTAGTATAGCGCTAGCGGGAGGCCCAAATGAGCAGTTCTTC

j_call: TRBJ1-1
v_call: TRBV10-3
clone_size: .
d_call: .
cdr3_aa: CAISERRGSGNTEAFF
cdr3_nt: TGTGCCATCAGTGAGAGAAGGGGCTCCGGGAACACTGAAGCTTTCTTT